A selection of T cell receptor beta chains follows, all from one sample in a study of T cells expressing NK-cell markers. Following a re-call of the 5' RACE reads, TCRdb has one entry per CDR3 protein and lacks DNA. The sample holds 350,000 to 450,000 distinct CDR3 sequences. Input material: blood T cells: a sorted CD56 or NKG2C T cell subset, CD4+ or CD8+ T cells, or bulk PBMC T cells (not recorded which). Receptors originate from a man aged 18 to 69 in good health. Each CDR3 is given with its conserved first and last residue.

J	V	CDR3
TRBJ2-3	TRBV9	CASSVGIGASTDTQYF
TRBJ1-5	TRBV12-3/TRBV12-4	CASSLERDRGRFYSNQPQHF
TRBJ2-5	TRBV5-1	CASSPPGGGVQETQYF
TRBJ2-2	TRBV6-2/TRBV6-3	CASSYSAGGRVTGELFF
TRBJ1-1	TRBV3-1	CASSHPGQGNTEAFF
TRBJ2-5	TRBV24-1	CATSAGLAGGKETQYF
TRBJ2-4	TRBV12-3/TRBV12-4	CASSSGPGLAKNIQYF
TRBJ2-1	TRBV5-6	CASSLSVEVRGFPYNEQFF
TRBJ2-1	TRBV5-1	CASSYDTGNNEQFF
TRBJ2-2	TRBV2	CASRPRTGGPGELFF
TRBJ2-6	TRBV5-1	CASSGLFTSGANVLTF
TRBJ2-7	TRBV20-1	CSAREADRHSYEQYF
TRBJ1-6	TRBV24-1	CATGTPKGSYNSPLHF
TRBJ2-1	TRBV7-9	CASSFILAGEQFF
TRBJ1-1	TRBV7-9	CASRPFRSTEAFF
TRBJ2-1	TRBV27	CASSMTSRHEQFF
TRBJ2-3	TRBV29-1	CSVEPTVGGTDTQYF
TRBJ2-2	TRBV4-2	CASSQAVFTGELFF
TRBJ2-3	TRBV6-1	CASSDPWQGARENTQYF
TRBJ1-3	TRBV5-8	CASSSPTGDSGNTIYF